This T cell receptor (beta chain) was profiled in a study of OX40 agonist ivuxolimab in advanced cancers. The CDR3 is 13 residues long. V lost 0 bases to trimming and J lost 3 bases, with 5 bases between them. CDR1 and CDR2 from the germline V gene are LGHNA and YNFKEQ. The protocol was immunoSEQ multiplex PCR, while the TCRdb copy is restricted to in-frame clones and leaves out a portion. Of 20,000 to 25,000 clones in the sample, more than 75% were seen once. The starting material was CD4+ or CD8+ T cells sorted from blood, obtained in a trial of the OX40 agonist ivuxolimab. This chain connects TRBV4-2 to TRBJ2-5, with D unclear. This sequence originates from an adult with an advanced solid tumor such as melanoma, head and neck, liver or kidney cancer. The CDR3 bases are TGTGCCAGCAGCCAAGATCTAGAAGAGACCCAGTACTTC. Its translation is CASSQDLEETQYF.